A selection of T cell receptor beta chains follows, all from one sample in a study of response to subunit inactivated influenza vaccine. TCRdb recomputed calls from the RT-PCR reads with MiXCR, one row per CDR3 protein. The sample has approximately 500,000 distinct CDR3 sequences; 10% to 15% are singletons. Here the sequenced sample was PBMCs from blood, taken 40 to 50 days after vaccination. These receptor sequences come from a man between 45 and 60 years old who received an inactivated influenza vaccine. CDR3s include the opening cysteine and the closing phenylalanine or tryptophan. D genes are given only for firm matches. The size of a clone is reported for some rows only, either as once, few or many, or as a class for expanded clones.

d_call j_call v_call clone_size cdr3_nt cdr3_aa
TRBD1 TRBJ1-2 TRBV29-1 - TGCAGCGTTGAAGATGTGGGACAGGGGTACTATGGCTACACCTTC CSVEDVGQGYYGYTF
- TRBJ2-6 TRBV7-8 - TGTGCCAGCAGCTTAGACGCAACGACCCGCCTGGCTGGGGCCAACGTCCTGACTTTC CASSLDATTRLAGANVLTF
- TRBJ2-1 TRBV7-9 many TGTGCCAGCAGCTTAGCTACTATCTTAAGCATTGAGCAGTTCTTC CASSLATILSIEQFF
TRBD1 TRBJ1-2 TRBV5-1 - TGCGCCAGCAACCCGGGCAGGGGGGAGATCTATGGCTACACCTTC CASNPGRGEIYGYTF
- TRBJ2-7 TRBV25-1 - TGTGCCAGCAGTGAAAGGTGGAGGGACTACGAGCAGTACTTC CASSERWRDYEQYF
TRBD2 TRBJ2-1 TRBV20-1 - TGCAGTGCTCGGAAGCCCGGGACTAGCGGCAATGAGCAGTTCTTC CSARKPGTSGNEQFF
- TRBJ1-1 TRBV9 - TGTGCCAGCAGCGTAGATGGGGCACGGGGCGTGAACACTGAAGCTTTCTTT CASSVDGARGVNTEAFF
- TRBJ1-2 TRBV12-3/TRBV12-4 many TGTGCCAGCAGTTTCGGTCCAGGGGCGGGTGGCTACACCTTC CASSFGPGAGGYTF
TRBD2 TRBJ2-3 TRBV7-6 - TGTGCCAGCAGCTTAGGGGCTAGCGGGAGGCCCCGGACAGATACGCAGTATTTT CASSLGASGRPRTDTQYF
- TRBJ1-1 TRBV29-1 - TGCAGCGTCGGTGAAGCTTTCTTT CSVGEAFF
TRBD1 TRBJ2-7 TRBV6-2/TRBV6-3 - TGTGCCAGCAGTTACTCAAGGTCCCAGGGGGAGAACCACGAGCAGTACTTC CASSYSRSQGENHEQYF
- TRBJ2-7 TRBV7-8 - TGTGACGGTTTCGCCTCCTACGAGCAGTACTTC CDGFASYEQYF
TRBD1 TRBJ2-3 TRBV29-1 - TGCAGCGTTGCAAGGGGGCGCTCAGATACGCAGTATTTT CSVARGRSDTQYF
TRBD2 TRBJ2-2 TRBV12-3/TRBV12-4 many TGTGCCAGCAGTTTTGGCGGGAGCACCGGGGAGCTGTTTTTT CASSFGGSTGELFF
- TRBJ1-6 TRBV20-1 - TGCAGTGCTAGACAGGGGACGAGGAATTCACCCCTCCACTTT CSARQGTRNSPLHF
- TRBJ2-1 TRBV7-9 - TGTGCCAGCAGCGGGGATTTAGGGAGGGAGCAGTTCTTC CASSGDLGREQFF
- TRBJ2-7 TRBV15 many TGTGCCACCAGCAGAGAGGGGAGTTCCTACGAGCAGTACTTC CATSREGSSYEQYF
TRBD2 TRBJ2-3 TRBV20-1 - TGCAGTGCTACGACAAGGACTAGCGGGAGACAAACAGATACGCAGTATTTT CSATTRTSGRQTDTQYF
- TRBJ2-7 TRBV28 - TGTGCCATCGGCCCCAGGCTCCCCTACTGGCAGTACTTC CAIGPRLPYWQYF
TRBD2 TRBJ2-7 TRBV6-2/TRBV6-3 few TGTGCCAGCACGCGACTAGCGGGAGCCGGCTCTAGCGGTGAAGAGCAGTACTTC CASTRLAGAGSSGEEQYF
TRBD2 TRBJ2-3 TRBV20-1 few TGCAGTGCCGAAAGCGGGAGGGGCACAGATACGCAGTATTTT CSAESGRGTDTQYF
- TRBJ2-4 TRBV4-2 - TGTGCCAGCAGCCAGGGGGTCAGGGGAAACATTCAGTACTTC CASSQGVRGNIQYF
TRBD2 TRBJ2-1 TRBV28 few TGTGCCAGCATCGGGACTAGCGCAAGCTCCTACAATGAGCAGTTCTTC CASIGTSASSYNEQFF
TRBD2 TRBJ2-3 TRBV7-6 few TGTGCCAGCAGCTTAGTTCCTAGCGGGATCACAGATACGCAGTATTTT CASSLVPSGITDTQYF
- TRBJ2-2 TRBV4-3 many TGCGCCAGCAGCCAAGGGACAATGGGGGTCCACGGGGAGCTGTTTTTT CASSQGTMGVHGELFF
TRBD2 TRBJ2-1 TRBV6-1 many TGCGCCAGCAGCCAAAGCGGGAGCTCCTACAATGAGCAGTTCTTC CASSQSGSSYNEQFF
TRBD2 TRBJ2-5 TRBV29-1 many TGCAGCGTTGAGGGTATAGCGGGAGGGCCCCCTGGGGAGACCCAGTACTTC CSVEGIAGGPPGETQYF
TRBD1 TRBJ2-5 TRBV5-1 many TGCGCCAGCAGCACGTGGGGACAGGACCAAGAGACCCAGTACTTC CASSTWGQDQETQYF
TRBD2 TRBJ2-1 TRBV5-5 - TGTGCCAGCAGCCTATCTCCGGGAGGGCCGGTTGAGCAGTTCTTC CASSLSPGGPVEQFF
- TRBJ2-2 TRBV24-1 - TGTGCCACCAGTCGTGGGTTTTCGAACACCGGGGAGCTGTTTTTT CATSRGFSNTGELFF
- TRBJ2-7 TRBV20-1 few TGCAGTGCTCCACCTGCGGGCCCCTACGAGCAGTACTTC CSAPPAGPYEQYF
- TRBJ1-4 TRBV7-8 few TGTGCCAGCAGCCCATTCCTCCGGGACGGGAATGAAAAACTGTTTTTT CASSPFLRDGNEKLFF
- TRBJ2-3 TRBV7-3 - TGTGCCAGCAGCCTCGGCAGGGGAGCGGGGAGAACAGATACGCAGTATTTT CASSLGRGAGRTDTQYF